This TCR beta chain was identified in a study of radiotherapy plus CTLA-4 blockade in lung cancer. Study information: Among patients, about 17% showed objective responses, and approximately 30% had disease control. General study results and limits: Per reports, early blood T cell clone dynamics, plus interferon-beta, forecast response most strongly. TCR clones originating in tumors grew in number in blood after radiotherapy plus ipilimumab.

With respect to this clone: Its antigen is unknown.

The table came from immunoSEQ multiplex PCR; TCRdb's copy has only in-frame clones and leaves some out. In the table there are 45,000 or so clones, about 72% of which are singletons. Losses at the gene ends were 4 bases for V and 7 bases for J; bases not matched to a gene: 13. The CDR3 runs 17 residues. From germline, CDR1 is LGHNA and CDR2 YSLEER. This clonotype was obtained from a human donor with non-small cell lung cancer who had stable disease on radiotherapy plus ipilimumab. This sequence joins TRBV4-3 and TRBJ1-6; 7 bases map to TRBD1. The sequenced sample was peripheral blood, obtained from a patient treated with radiotherapy plus ipilimumab. CDR3 sequence: CASSLKTPGQQNSPLHF. The CDR3 coding sequence is TGCGCCAGCAGCCTGAAAACCCCGGGACAGCAGAATTCACCCCTCCACTTT.